What follows are 27 T cell receptor beta chains derived from one specimen sequenced in a study of prognosis after radiotherapy for stage I lung cancer. Two-round multiplex PCR on genomic DNA was the method by which TCR beta CDR3 was amplified. Primers specific to each TRBV and TRBJ gene were used in first-round PCR. Via MiXCR, TCRdb re-called the multiplex PCR reads, giving one row per CDR3 protein. The sample holds tens of thousands of distinct CDR3 sequences, 30% to 40% seen once. Sequences were derived from PBMCs, sampled before or after stereotactic body radiation therapy (not recorded which). The receptors shown here come from a donor aged 50 or older with non-small cell lung cancer.

The V and J genes are TRBV6-2 or TRBV6-3 and TRBJ1-5; maybe TRBD1 (6 bases). Trimming cost V 2 bases and J 10 bases, with 15 bases left between them. The CDR3 is 14 amino acids. The germline V gene has CDR1 MNHEY and CDR2 SVGEGT. CDR3 sequence reads: CASSYLTGSHPQHF. In DNA, the CDR3 is TGTGCCAGCAGTTACCTTACAGGGTCGCATCCCCAGCATTTT.

This clonotype was picked up many times. The gene calls are TRBV27 and TRBJ1-2, with D maybe TRBD1 (6 bases). This CDR3 comprises 15 residues. Per germline, CDR1 MNHEY and CDR2 SMNVEV (reference sequence). Trimming took 5 bases from V and 0 from J, leaving 13 bases between them. The CDR3 DNA reads as TGTGCCAGCAGTCAACAGGGCTCTTCTAACTATGGCTACACCTTC. Encoded protein: CASSQQGSSNYGYTF.

This clonotype was observed at least ten times. V is TRBV28 and J is TRBJ1-1; D is possibly TRBD1 (5 bases). The CDR3 runs 16 residues. Between the trimmed V and J ends, which lost 4 bases and 0 bases, there was a span of 15 bases. Germline values: CDR1 MDHEN, CDR2 SYDVKM. In DNA, the CDR3 is TGTGCCAGCAGTTCTCCGGGGGGGGATGTGAACACTGAAGCTTTCTTT. This translates into CASSSPGGDVNTEAFF.

This clonotype has ten or more counts. DNA of the CDR3: TGTGCCAGCAGGCCCTCCGGCAGTCCCTACGAGCAGTACTTC. Protein: CASRPSGSPYEQYF. The chain couples TRBV2 to TRBJ2-7; no clear D gene. Trimming left V 6 bases short and J 2 bases short, with 14 bases between. From germline, CDR1 is SNHLY and CDR2 FYNNEI. The CDR3 consists of 14 residues. Variable domain in full (rest from reference TRBV2 and TRBJ2-7): EPEVTQTPSHQVTQMGQEVILRCVPISNHLYFYWYRQILGQKVEFLVSFYNNEISEKSEIFDDQFSVERPDGSNFTLKIRSTKLEDSAMYFCASRPSGSPYEQYFGPGTRLTVT.

CDR3 bases: TGTGCCAGCAGCTTAGATCGGTGGGGGGCCAATGTCTACAATGAGCAGTTCTTC. This codes for CASSLDRWGANVYNEQFF. The chain combines TRBV11-3 with TRBJ2-1; D may correspond to TRBD1 or TRBD2 (6 bases each). This CDR3 has 18 amino acids. Germline V lookup: CDR1 SGHNT, CDR2 YENEEA. The V end was cut by 0 bases, the J end by 3 bases, with 18 bases between.

With regard to this clonotype: The junction shows a germline mismatch at one end, possibly a read error. The chain uses TRBV7-2 and TRBJ1-6; D perhaps matches TRBD1 (5 bases). The CDR3 runs to 14 residues. The V gene's germline CDR1 is SGHTA and CDR2 FQGNSA. The DNA of the CDR3 is TGTGCCAGAAGTTCCCCGGGGGGACGCTCACCCCTCCAATTT. Translated, it gives CARSSPGGRSPLQF.

On this clonotype itself: A much larger clone differs from this one at a single base, so this may be a read error. This chain's CDR3 is CASRGGTGEETQYF. In DNA form, the CDR3 reads TGTGCCAGCAGGGGCGGGACAGGGGAAGAGACCCAGTACTTC. The chain couples TRBV6-1 to TRBJ2-5; 10 nucleotides agree with TRBD1. The CDR3 has 14 residues. J lost 3 bases, V lost 6 bases, and 4 bases had no gene match. Germline V gene lookup returns CDR1 MNHNS and CDR2 SASEGT.

This clonotype has a handful of counts. A far larger clone lies a single base away; this is likely a read error. This chain's CDR3 is CASRLAVHTWELFF. CDR3 bases: TGTGCCAGCAGACTAGCGGTACACACCTGGGAGCTGTTTTTT. The chain employs TRBV6-2 or TRBV6-3 and TRBJ2-2; 8 bases align to TRBD2. Germline V lookup: CDR1 MNHEY, CDR2 SVGEGT. The CDR3 is 14 residues long.

As to this clonotype: With only one base between it and a far larger clone, this is likely a read error. This chain links TRBV5-4 with TRBJ2-2; 7 nucleotides align to TRBD1. Per the germline V gene, CDR1 is SGHNT and CDR2 is YYREEE (reference sequence). The CDR3 covers 15 residues. The CDR3 coding sequence is TGTGCCAGCGACGCCGGGACAGTTAACACCCGGGAGCTGTTTTTT. Translating gives CASDAGTVNTRELFF. Variable domain in full (rest from reference TRBV5-4 and TRBJ2-2): ETGVTQSPTHLIKTRGQQVTLRCSSQSGHNTVSWYQQALGQGPQFIFQYYREEENGRGNFPPRFSGLQFPNYSSELNVNALELDDSALYLCASDAGTVNTRELFFGEGSRLTVL.

Many counts were recorded for this clonotype. V gene TRBV4-2 combines with J gene TRBJ2-2, with 12 nucleotides matching TRBD2. CDR3 length: 18 residues. From germline, CDR1 is LGHNA and CDR2 YNFKEQ. V lost 1 base, J lost 7 bases, and 10 bases stayed unmatched. The CDR3 sequence is CASSQVASGRVGGGELFF. The DNA for the CDR3 is TGTGCCAGCAGCCAAGTCGCTAGCGGGAGGGTCGGGGGCGGGGAGCTGTTTTTT.

The chain carries TRBV5-1 and TRBJ2-7; D may be TRBD1 (6 bases). The CDR3 has 14 amino acids. The germline V gene has CDR1 SGHRS and CDR2 YFSETQ. The V and J ends lost 4 bases and 3 bases respectively, with 14 bases between them. This CDR3 is CASSLGAGLYEQYF. The CDR3 DNA is TGCGCCAGCAGCCTGGGGGCAGGGCTCTACGAGCAGTACTTC.

The CDR3 DNA reads TGTGCCAGCAGTGATAGGACAGGAGGCTCCTACGAGCAGTACTTC. This gives the protein CASSDRTGGSYEQYF. The chain employs TRBV2 and TRBJ2-7; 7 positions agree with TRBD1. The CDR3 totals 15 residues. Germline V gene sequence: CDR1 SNHLY, CDR2 FYNNEI. The V segment lost 3 bases and the J segment 0 bases; nucleotides outside the gene matches: 5. Drawing the rest from reference TRBV2 and TRBJ2-7, the complete variable domain is EPEVTQTPSHQVTQMGQEVILRCVPISNHLYFYWYRQILGQKVEFLVSFYNNEISEKSEIFDDQFSVERPDGSNFTLKIRSTKLEDSAMYFCASSDRTGGSYEQYFGPGTRLTVT.

This clonotype was seen repeatedly, ten times or more. The chain couples TRBV18 to TRBJ1-2, with D perhaps matching TRBD1 (5 bases). The CDR3 runs to 13 residues. V lost 3 bases to trimming and J lost 6 bases, with 11 bases between them. Germline CDR1 KGHSH, CDR2 LQKENI. CDR3 sequence reads: CASSPRGGDGYTF. The CDR3 coding sequence is TGTGCCAGCTCACCTCGAGGAGGGGATGGCTACACCTTC.

This clonotype was observed a few times. A read error may be the cause here, since a much bigger clone is one base away. The chain employs TRBV6-2 or TRBV6-3 and TRBJ2-3, with D maybe TRBD2 (6 bases). CDR1 and CDR2 from the germline V gene are MNHEY and SVGEGT. This CDR3 is 15 amino acids long. The CDR3 nucleotides are TGTGCCGGCAGGTCTAGCGCCTTTTCCACAGATACGCAGTATTTT. Translated, it gives CAGRSSAFSTDTQYF.

The table lists this clonotype with many counts. The chain recombines TRBV19 with TRBJ1-1; TRBD1 aligns across 7 bases. The germline CDR1 and CDR2 sequences are LNHDA and SQIVND (reference sequence). The CDR3 runs 15 residues. V lost 5 bases and J lost 1; bases outside the gene matches: 7. This CDR3 is CASSSRDRQNTEAFF. In DNA, the CDR3 is TGTGCCAGTAGTTCTCGGGACAGACAGAACACTGAAGCTTTCTTT. Combining the CDR3 with reference TRBV19 and TRBJ1-1 gives the whole variable domain DGGITQSPKYLFRKEGQNVTLSCEQNLNHDAMYWYRQDPGQGLRLIYYSQIVNDFQKGDIAEGYSVSREKKESFPLTVTSAQKNPTAFYLCASSSRDRQNTEAFFGQGTRLTVV.

This clonotype was detected ten times or more. The rearrangement uses TRBV15 and TRBJ1-1; D may be TRBD1 (6 bases). This CDR3 region has 15 residues. Germline V CDR1 and CDR2: LNHNV, YYDKDF (reference sequence). Trimming took off 1 base at V and 5 bases at J, with 14 bases between the two ends. CDR3 nucleotide sequence: TGTGCCACCAGCAGAGTGAGGGGGGGAAGTACTGAAGCTTTCTTT. It translates to CATSRVRGGSTEAFF.

This clonotype was recorded at least ten times. The chain employs TRBV5-1 and TRBJ1-1; TRBD1 is a possible D gene (5 bases). Germline V gene data show CDR1 as SGHRS and CDR2 as YFSETQ. CDR3 length equals 14 residues. V was trimmed by 5 bases and J by 1 base, leaving 12 bases between them. The CDR3 DNA follows: TGCGCCAGCAGTCAGGGTACCCCGAACACTGAAGCTTTCTTT. It specifies CASSQGTPNTEAFF.

This clonotype was detected ten times or more. The chain is built from TRBV7-2 and TRBJ2-7; TRBD2 agrees at 15 bases. This CDR3 comprises 19 residues. V lost 4 bases to trimming and J lost 2 bases; unmatched junction nucleotides: 12. CDR1 and CDR2 from the germline V gene are SGHTA and FQGNSA. CDR3 sequence (DNA): TGTGCCAGCAGCTACCGCCCGGGACTAGCGGGAGGTCCCGCCTACGAGCAGTACTTC. It is translated as CASSYRPGLAGGPAYEQYF. The complete variable domain, with remaining parts taken from reference TRBV7-2 and TRBJ2-7, reads GAGVSQSPSNKVTEKGKDVELRCDPISGHTALYWYRQSLGQGLEFLIYFQGNSAPDKSGLPSDRFSAERTGGSVSTLTIQRTQQEDSAVYLCASSYRPGLAGGPAYEQYFGPGTRLTVT.

Note on this clonotype: A far larger clone is one nucleotide away, so this likely arose from a read error. This rearrangement joins TRBV6-4 to TRBJ1-3; a possible D gene is TRBD1 (5 bases). Germline values: CDR1 MRHNA, CDR2 SNTAGT. The CDR3 covers 15 residues. The ends were cut back, 6 bases at V and 3 bases at J, with 15 bases in the middle. This CDR3 is CASRMGPTVGNTIYF. As DNA, the CDR3 is TGTGCCAGCAGAATGGGACCGACGGTTGGAAACACCATATATTTT.

This clonotype appeared many times. The chain combines TRBV6-1 with TRBJ2-7, with TRBD1 identical over 9 bases. CDR3 length: 15 amino acids. The J segment lost 4 bases and the V segment lost 6 bases, leaving 10 bases of the junction unmatched. Germline assignment: CDR1 MNHNS and CDR2 SASEGT. The DNA of the CDR3 is TGTGCCAGCAGCGGCGGACAGGGGACCTTGTACGAGCAGTACTTC. It specifies CASSGGQGTLYEQYF.

Comments on this clonotype: A far bigger clonotype differs at one base, so this is likely a read error. This sequence joins TRBV6-2 or TRBV6-3 and TRBJ1-4; 7 nucleotides agree with TRBD1. Germline loops: CDR1 MNHEY, CDR2 SVGEGT. CDR3 length: 13 amino acids. The CDR3 DNA is TGTGCCGGCAGAGACAGGGAACGGGGAAAACTGTTTTTT. It yields the protein CAGRDRERGKLFF.

This clonotype was seen a handful of times. A much larger clonotype is one base distant, so this may be a read error. The V call is TRBV6-2 or TRBV6-3, the J call TRBJ1-5; 9 positions agree with TRBD1. Germline values: CDR1 MNHEY, CDR2 SVGEGT. The CDR3 runs 14 residues. The V and J ends lost 6 bases and 5 bases, in that order; junction bases with no gene match: 5. CDR3 sequence reads: CASSLRQGDQPQHF. The CDR3 DNA reads TGTGCCAGCAGCCTACGACAGGGGGATCAGCCCCAGCATTTT.

This clonotype was observed at least ten times. The chain employs TRBV12-3 or TRBV12-4 and TRBJ2-7; the match to TRBD2 covers 7 bases. Germline trimming cut 6 bases from V and 5 bases from J; bases unmatched to any gene: 13. This CDR3 contains 15 residues. As DNA, the CDR3 is TGTGCCAGCAGCCGCGGCCAGGGAGGGTTTGACGAGCAGTACTTC. Protein: CASSRGQGGFDEQYF.

This chain joins TRBV7-2 and TRBJ1-5; D remains unclear. Germline values: CDR1 SGHTA, CDR2 FQGNSA. The CDR3 runs 15 residues. The V and J ends lost 5 bases and 2 bases respectively, with 13 bases between them. In nucleotides, the CDR3 is TGTGCCAGCAGCCCGGTGGTGTGGGGCAATCAGCCCCAGCATTTT. Translation: CASSPVVWGNQPQHF.

The chain has TRBV18 and TRBJ1-1, with 10 positions matching TRBD1. Germline V gene lookup returns CDR1 KGHSH and CDR2 LQKENI. The J segment lost 1 base and the V segment lost 6 bases, leaving 11 bases of the junction unmatched. This CDR3 is built from 17 residues. The CDR3 bases are TGTGCCAGCTCCCAAAGGGGGACAGGGGCGCGGAACACTGAAGCTTTCTTT. Protein: CASSQRGTGARNTEAFF.

This clonotype was observed a few times. Since a much larger clone is just one base distant, this may be a read error. The chain couples TRBV6-2 or TRBV6-3 to TRBJ2-3; D is possibly TRBD1 (5 bases). Looked up from germline, CDR1 is MNHEY and CDR2 is SVGEGT. The length of the CDR3 is 15 residues. CDR3 protein: CASSKPGGAADAQYF. CDR3 DNA: TGTGCCAGCAGCAAACCGGGTGGGGCCGCAGATGCGCAGTATTTT.

This clonotype was picked up one time. Likely a read error: the CDR3 ends without its conserved phenylalanine or tryptophan. This sequence joins TRBV6-2 or TRBV6-3 and TRBJ2-5, with 7 bases fitting TRBD2. Germline values: CDR1 MNHEY, CDR2 SVGEGT. The CDR3 is made up of 15 amino acids. In nucleotides, the CDR3 is TGTGCCAGCAGTTACTCGTCGCCTGGGCGGGAGACACAGTACTTA. Protein product: CASSYSSPGRETQYL.